This TCR beta chain was recovered during a study of PD-1 blockade in mismatch repair-deficient tumors (dated by TCRdb to the late 2010s). Looking at the study overall: The trial enrolled some 82 consecutive patients with 12 to 13 mismatch repair-deficient cancer types between late 2013 and late 2016, all previously treated and progressing. Tumor-associated T cell clones were tracked in the peripheral blood of patients responding to PD-1 blockade by deep sequencing of TCR CDR3 regions.

Study-level results and caveats: After pembrolizumab, tumor-resident clones, which were often undetectable in blood before treatment, expanded rapidly and then contracted, generally ahead of radiologic responses.

For each enrolled patient, mismatch repair deficiency was established using either polymerase chain reaction or immunohistochemistry. Three patients who responded to pembrolizumab therapy underwent TCR sequencing. In the phase II trial, pembrolizumab PD-1 blockade was tested prospectively in advanced mismatch repair-deficient cancers, no matter which tissue of origin the cancers came from. Peripheral blood T cell samples were serially collected before and at multiple times after PD-1 blockade was started. The timing of each blood sample was reported as weeks after the first dose of pembrolizumab. The library was prepared using the immunoSEQ multiplex PCR assay. TCRdb limited this immuneACCESS table to in-frame rearrangements with V and J called. A share of clones is missing; checked studies link under half to unresolved V genes, and the rest is unexplained. The sample table shows more than 95,000 clones, and around 86% are seen once. The ten top clones hold roughly 14% of the sample.

Notes on this clone: The target of this receptor is not known. No much larger clonotype is one base removed from it; base qualities were not supplied.

The sequence was collected from an adult with mismatch repair-deficient cancer. Sequenced here: peripheral blood, sampled 44 weeks after starting pembrolizumab.

The CDR3 reads as follows: CASTLYLRETQYF. The bases are TGTGCCAGCACCCTATACTTGCGGGAGACCCAGTACTTC. The sequence joins TRBV7-2 to TRBJ2-5; too little of a D gene remains to name it. Measured from the cysteine to the phenylalanine, the CDR3 is 13 residues long. The DNA shown is the 39-base CDR3, in frame from base 1. CDR1 and CDR2 were assigned from the germline V gene as SGHTA and FQGNSA. V is clipped by 7 bases and J by 5 bases, and the sequence between their germline boundaries is 14 bases long.